The rows below give T cell receptor beta chains drawn from one sample of a study of shared clonotypes between healthy human individuals. Profiled with immunoSEQ multiplex PCR; TCRdb holds only in-frame clones, not every one. Of fewer than 600,000 clones listed, more than 75% were seen once; the top ten hold about 13%. Material: PBMCs. Every receptor here comes from a woman in her thirties or forties in good health. Some clones in this sample may be carry-over from other donors' samples. Both conserved end residues are part of each CDR3. A D gene is named only where the DNA matches it firmly. Where a row states a size, it is once, few, many or the class of an expanded clone; other rows omit it.

CSVKGAGQNTGELFF | TGCAGCGTTAAGGGGGCGGGACAGAACACCGGGGAGCTGTTTTTT | TRBV29-1 | - | few | TRBJ2-2
CASIGGGYGYTF | TGTGCCAGTATAGGAGGGGGCTATGGCTACACCTTC | TRBV19 | - | - | TRBJ1-2
CASSLGDSLSYNEQFF | TGCGCCAGCAGCTTGGGGGACAGCCTCTCCTACAATGAGCAGTTCTTC | TRBV5-1 | TRBD1 | once | TRBJ2-1
CASFLAGVAFF | TGTGCCAGCTTCCTGGCGGGAGTCGCCTTCTTT | TRBV27 | - | - | TRBJ1-1
CASSRPLVQGEQYF | TGTGCCAGCAGCCGTCCACTCGTCCAGGGCGAGCAGTACTTC | TRBV7-2 | - | - | TRBJ2-7
CASSPGQGSQETQYF | TGTGCCAGCTCACCCGGACAGGGAAGTCAAGAGACCCAGTACTTC | TRBV18 | TRBD1 | - | TRBJ2-5
CASSKGQGRYEQYF | TGTGCCAGCAGTAAAGGACAGGGTCGCTACGAGCAGTACTTC | TRBV27 | TRBD1 | few | TRBJ2-7
CASGFGGVGETQYF | TGTGCTAGTGGTTTTGGGGGCGTCGGGGAGACCCAGTACTTC | TRBV12-5 | - | - | TRBJ2-5
CASSITSNEKLFF | TGTGCCAGTAGTATTACGTCTAATGAAAAACTGTTTTTT | TRBV19 | - | few | TRBJ1-4
CASSLAKGWVRNTGELFF | TGTGCCAGCAGCTTGGCCAAGGGCTGGGTCCGGAACACCGGGGAGCTGTTTTTT | TRBV5-8 | - | - | TRBJ2-2
CASGLILAGVSDTQYF | TGTGCTAGTGGTTTGATACTAGCGGGAGTGTCAGATACGCAGTATTTT | TRBV12-5 | TRBD2 | - | TRBJ2-3
CASSLVGGLRTEAFF | TGTGCCAGCAGCTTAGTCGGGGGGCTGCGGACTGAAGCTTTCTTT | TRBV7-2 | - | - | TRBJ1-1
CASSPPSKETQYF | TGTGCCAGCTCCCCTCCGAGCAAAGAGACCCAGTACTTC | TRBV18 | - | - | TRBJ2-5
CASSVAPLGSDTQYF | TGTGCCAGCAGCGTAGCACCCCTAGGTTCAGATACGCAGTATTTT | TRBV9 | - | - | TRBJ2-3
CAISESPGDSGNTIYF | TGTGCCATCAGTGAGTCCCCGGGGGACTCTGGAAACACCATATATTTT | TRBV10-3 | - | - | TRBJ1-3
CASTPTSGYNEQFF | TGTGCCAGCACCCCTACTAGCGGGTACAATGAGCAGTTCTTC | TRBV19 | TRBD2 | - | TRBJ2-1
CASSRRFGLADTDTQYF | TGTGCCAGCAGCCGCCGGTTTGGACTAGCGGATACAGATACGCAGTATTTT | TRBV7-9 | TRBD2 | - | TRBJ2-3
CASSLPTGAEAFF | TGTGCCAGCAGCTTGCCAACAGGGGCCGAAGCTTTCTTT | TRBV5-6 | TRBD1 | - | TRBJ1-1
CASTETGTYEQYF | TGTGCCAGCACGGAGACAGGAACCTACGAGCAGTACTTC | TRBV6-1 | - | - | TRBJ2-7
CATKDSYEQYF | TGTGCCACCAAGGACAGCTACGAGCAGTACTTC | TRBV28 | - | - | TRBJ2-7
CASSSPTAGPGYEQYF | TGTGCCAGCAGCTCCCCGACAGCGGGACCAGGATACGAGCAGTACTTC | TRBV13 | TRBD2 | - | TRBJ2-7
CASSLALTGWEMWETQYF | TGCGCCAGCAGCTTGGCTTTGACAGGTTGGGAAATGTGGGAGACCCAGTACTTC | TRBV5-1 | - | - | TRBJ2-5
CASTPRVTGPYGYTF | TGTGCCAGCACCCCGCGGGTAACCGGGCCGTATGGCTACACCTTC | TRBV2 | - | - | TRBJ1-2
CASSLAAGTGAYEQYF | TGTGCCAGCAGCTTGGCCGCCGGGACAGGAGCCTACGAGCAGTACTTC | TRBV5-4 | TRBD1 | - | TRBJ2-7
CASGFGYTEAFF | TGTGCCAGCGGCTTCGGGTACACTGAAGCTTTCTTT | TRBV11-1 | - | - | TRBJ1-1
CASSPTGEREQYF | TGTGCCAGCAGTCCCACAGGGGAGCGCGAGCAGTACTTC | TRBV6-1 | TRBD1 | once | TRBJ2-7
CASSSTGGSGRETQYF | TGTGCCAGCAGCTCCACGGGGGGGTCGGGTCGGGAGACCCAGTACTTC | TRBV5-4 | TRBD2 | once | TRBJ2-5
CSVDMNGVSETQYF | TGCAGCGTTGATATGAACGGGGTGTCAGAGACCCAGTACTTC | TRBV29-1 | - | once | TRBJ2-5
CSASGTGGVEAFF | TGCAGCGCGTCCGGGACAGGGGGAGTTGAAGCTTTCTTT | TRBV29-1 | TRBD1 | - | TRBJ1-1
CASSFGARLNTEAFF | TGTGCCAGCAGCTTCGGGGCTCGGCTGAACACTGAAGCTTTCTTT | TRBV7-2 | - | - | TRBJ1-1
CASSRGNTGELFF | TGTGCCAGCAGCCGGGGGAACACCGGGGAGCTGTTTTTT | TRBV4-2 | - | few | TRBJ2-2
CASSENRGNGYTF | TGTGCCAGCAGTGAGAACAGGGGTAACGGCTACACCTTC | TRBV6-1 | TRBD1 | many | TRBJ1-2
CASRTSDIAKNIQYF | TGCGCCAGCAGGACTAGCGATATAGCCAAAAACATTCAGTACTTC | TRBV5-1 | TRBD2 | once | TRBJ2-4
CASRAVGAYNEQFF | TGTGCCAGCAGGGCGGTAGGCGCCTACAATGAGCAGTTCTTC | TRBV2 | - | - | TRBJ2-1
CASSPPQGGVTEAFF | TGTGCCAGCTCACCACCGCAGGGAGGAGTTACTGAAGCTTTCTTT | TRBV18 | - | - | TRBJ1-1
CASSYGTGKYEQYF | TGCGCCAGCAGCTACGGGACAGGGAAATACGAGCAGTACTTC | TRBV5-1 | TRBD1 | - | TRBJ2-7
CASRSRIAGANVLTF | TGTGCCAGCAGGTCTAGAATCGCTGGGGCCAACGTCCTGACTTTC | TRBV6-6 | - | few | TRBJ2-6
CASSQLGLAYEQYF | TGCGCCAGCAGTCAATTGGGACTAGCCTACGAGCAGTACTTC | TRBV23-1 | TRBD2 | - | TRBJ2-7
CASSLALRGLRELGKNIQYF | TGTGCCAGCAGTTTGGCCCTAAGGGGCCTACGGGAGTTGGGCAAAAACATTCAGTACTTC | TRBV28 | - | - | TRBJ2-4
CASSLVRSSYNSPLHF | TGTGCCAGCAGCTTAGTTCGCAGCTCCTATAATTCACCCCTCCACTTT | TRBV11-2 | - | - | TRBJ1-6
CASSVLQNTGELFF | TGTGCCAGCAGTGTCCTACAGAACACCGGGGAGCTGTTTTTT | TRBV7-2 | - | - | TRBJ2-2